Presented here are 22 T cell receptor beta chains from one specimen sequenced in a study of blood T cell repertoires in COVID-19 (dated by TCRdb to 2020 to 2021). The protocol used for the library was the immunoSEQ multiplex PCR assay. TCRdb obtained this table from immuneACCESS and retained in-frame rearrangements with V and J assigned. These tables miss some clones; where compared with another copy, unresolved V genes account for less than half of the shortfall, and the remainder is unexplained. The sample yields more than 200,000 clones; around 80% were counted once. The top ten constitute approximately 4% of the sample. Sequencing used peripheral blood. The origin of the receptors is a man aged 55 to 70 with acute or convalescent COVID-19.

The chain carries TRBV2 and TRBJ1-2; possibly TRBD1 for D (5 bases). In germline, CDR1 is SNHLY, CDR2 FYNNEI. The CDR3 loop spans 15 amino acids. Trimming left V 2 bases short and J 1 base short, with 11 bases between. CDR3 bases: TGTGCCAGCAGTGAACCAAGACAGTTTAACTATGGCTACACCTTC. As protein: CASSEPRQFNYGYTF.

The CDR3 DNA reads as TGCGCCAGCAGCCACCGACAGATGAACACTGAAGCTTTCTTT. Protein sequence: CASSHRQMNTEAFF. The chain combines TRBV4-1 with TRBJ1-1, with D perhaps matching TRBD1 (5 bases). This CDR3 spans 14 amino acids. Germline loops: CDR1 MGHRA, CDR2 YSYEKL. The ends were cut back, 3 bases at V and 0 bases at J, with 8 bases in the middle.

The chain carries TRBV5-6 and TRBJ1-1; 7 nucleotides line up with TRBD1. The CDR3 extends over 16 amino acids. After removal of 2 bases from V and 4 bases from J, the junction contained 11 bases not matched to a gene. Germline loops: CDR1 SGHDT, CDR2 YYEEEE. Written as DNA, the CDR3 is TGTGCCAGCAGCTTCCTCCAGGGACAGCCGGGCACTGAAGCTTTCTTT. Its protein product is CASSFLQGQPGTEAFF.

J is TRBJ2-5 and V is TRBV19; no reliable D call. Germline CDR1 reads LNHDA; CDR2 reads SQIVND (reference sequence). V was clipped by 4 bases and J by 5 bases, with 11 bases between them. CDR3 length: 13 amino acids. DNA of the CDR3: TGTGCCAGTAGTAATCCGGTAGTGGAGACCCAGTACTTC. Amino acid sequence: CASSNPVVETQYF.

The chain has TRBV5-1 and TRBJ2-3, with D perhaps matching TRBD2 (6 bases). V was clipped by 0 bases and J by 0 bases, with 11 bases between them. CDR1 and CDR2 (germline): SGHRS, YFSETQ. The CDR3 runs 16 residues. CDR3: CASSLAAGSSTDTQYF. The DNA of the CDR3 is TGCGCCAGCAGCTTGGCCGCGGGGTCTAGCACAGATACGCAGTATTTT.

V is TRBV7-6 and J is TRBJ1-5; TRBD1 matches 8 bases. The CDR3 is made up of 16 amino acids. V lost 1 base to trimming and J lost 0 bases; unmatched junction nucleotides: 2. Per germline, CDR1 SGHVS and CDR2 FNYEAQ. The CDR3 loop is CASSLGQGLSNQPQHF. For the CDR3, the DNA is TGTGCCAGCAGCTTAGGACAGGGGCTTAGCAATCAGCCCCAGCATTTT.

This chain links TRBV27 with TRBJ2-7; no clear D gene. Germline V lookup: CDR1 MNHEY, CDR2 SMNVEV (reference sequence). CDR3 length: 12 amino acids. V was cut by 6 bases and J by 2 bases, with 8 bases left in between. The CDR3, as DNA: TGTGCCAGCAGCAAACTTCCCTACGAGCAGTACTTC. This encodes CASSKLPYEQYF.

The V call is TRBV6-1, the J call TRBJ1-4; 9 bases are a match to TRBD1. The CDR3 covers 15 residues. V shed 2 bases, J shed 7 bases, and the junction held 5 bases outside the gene matches. Germline CDR1 and CDR2: MNHNS and SASEGT. The CDR3 protein is CASSEIGTGSEKLFF. CDR3 DNA: TGTGCCAGCAGTGAAATAGGGACAGGGTCTGAAAAACTGTTTTTT.

In the case of this clone: Within the sample, other DNA sequences also encode this same CDR3. V gene TRBV10-1 combines with J gene TRBJ1-1, with D uncertain. V lost 3 bases, J lost 0 bases, and 5 bases lay in between. The CDR3 is 13 amino acids. The germline V gene encodes CDR1 WNHNN and CDR2 SYGVQD (reference sequence). The CDR3 sequence: CASSDSLNTEAFF. The CDR3 region has the DNA TGCGCCAGCAGTGATTCTCTGAACACTGAAGCTTTCTTT.

Points on this clone: Other nucleotide sequences in the sample specify the same CDR3. This rearrangement joins TRBV29-1 to TRBJ2-5; D is ambiguous. Looked up from germline, CDR1 is SQVTM and CDR2 is ANQGSEA. Trimming pared 4 bases from V and 2 bases from J, leaving 5 bases between. This CDR3 comprises 11 residues. CDR3 coding DNA: TGCAGCGTTGGAGGACAAGAGACCCAGTACTTC. As protein: CSVGGQETQYF.

The J gene is TRBJ2-5, the V gene TRBV7-9; D possibly corresponds to TRBD2 (5 bases). Germline V gives CDR1 SEHNR, CDR2 FQNEAQ (reference sequence). Between the trimmed V and J ends, which lost 5 bases and 5 bases, there was a span of 21 bases. The CDR3 has 16 amino acids. The CDR3 here is CASSPTLRLEDETQYF. In DNA, the CDR3 is TGTGCCAGCAGCCCCACCCTCCGCCTGGAGGACGAGACCCAGTACTTC. The whole variable domain, remainder taken from reference TRBV7-9 and TRBJ2-5, is DTGVSQNPRHKITKRGQNVTFRCDPISEHNRLYWYRQTLGQGPEFLTYFQNEAQLEKSRLLSDRFSAERPKGSFSTLEIQRTEQGDSAMYLCASSPTLRLEDETQYFGPGTRLLVL.

V gene TRBV19 combines with J gene TRBJ1-4; 7 bases line up with TRBD1. CDR3 length: 15 residues. The germline V gene encodes CDR1 LNHDA and CDR2 SQIVND (reference sequence). The J segment lost 6 bases and the V segment lost 3 bases, leaving 7 bases of the junction unmatched. The CDR3 nucleotides read TGTGCCAGTAGTATCGCCGGGACAGATTATGAAAAACTGTTTTTT. This encodes CASSIAGTDYEKLFF. Full variable domain (missing parts from reference TRBV19 and TRBJ1-4): DGGITQSPKYLFRKEGQNVTLSCEQNLNHDAMYWYRQDPGQGLRLIYYSQIVNDFQKGDIAEGYSVSREKKESFPLTVTSAQKNPTAFYLCASSIAGTDYEKLFFGSGTQLSVL.

The genes are TRBV9 and TRBJ2-7; maybe TRBD1 (6 bases). V was pared by 4 bases and J by 2 bases, with 10 bases between. This CDR3 contains 13 residues. Germline loops: CDR1 SGDLS, CDR2 YYNGEE. CDR3 region: CASSPGHTYEQYF. The CDR3 DNA reads TGTGCCAGCAGCCCGGGACATACCTACGAGCAGTACTTC. Combining the CDR3 with reference TRBV9 and TRBJ2-7 gives the whole variable domain DSGVTQTPKHLITATGQRVTLRCSPRSGDLSVYWYQQSLDQGLQFLIQYYNGEERAKGNILERFSAQQFPDLHSELNLSSLELGDSALYFCASSPGHTYEQYFGPGTRLTVT.

The chain links TRBV4-1 to TRBJ2-7; D is perhaps TRBD1 (6 bases). Germline V gene sequence: CDR1 MGHRA, CDR2 YSYEKL. V was cut by 1 base and J by 0 bases, with 10 bases left in between. The CDR3 loop spans 15 amino acids. The CDR3 here is CASSQGLQGSYEQYF. CDR3 bases: TGCGCCAGCAGCCAAGGACTACAGGGCTCCTACGAGCAGTACTTC.

The chain joins TRBV6-5 to TRBJ2-7; 10 nucleotides line up with TRBD1. The CDR3 is 13 amino acids. Germline lookup yields CDR1 MNHEY and CDR2 SVGAGI. J gave up 3 bases and V 8 bases, and 4 bases lay outside the gene matches. Written as DNA, the CDR3 is TGTGCCAGCGCCCGGGACAGGGGCTACGAGCAGTACTTC. Protein product: CASARDRGYEQYF.

This clone was counted a few times. The chain recombines TRBV7-3 with TRBJ2-1, with TRBD1 matching 8 bases. CDR1 SGHTA and CDR2 FQGTGA come from the germline V gene. The CDR3 runs to 16 residues. Unmatched junction bases numbered 6, after V lost 0 bases and J lost 5 bases. The CDR3 reads CASSLTSGQGHNEQFF. CDR3 DNA: TGTGCCAGCAGCTTAACGAGTGGACAGGGCCACAATGAGCAGTTCTTC.

The chain uses TRBV30 and TRBJ1-5; D gene ambiguous. This CDR3 has 12 residues. The germline V gene has CDR1 GTSNPN and CDR2 SVGIG (reference sequence). The V and J ends lost 1 base and 5 bases respectively, with 6 bases between them. This CDR3 is CAWSGPDQPQHF. CDR3 DNA: TGTGCCTGGAGTGGGCCCGATCAGCCCCAGCATTTT. Combining the CDR3 with reference TRBV30 and TRBJ1-5 gives the whole variable domain SQTIHQWPATLVQPVGSPLSLECTVEGTSNPNLYWYRQAAGRGLQLLFYSVGIGQISSEVPQNLSASRPQDRQFILSSKKLLLSDSGFYLCAWSGPDQPQHFGDGTRLSIL.

The chain carries TRBV6-5 and TRBJ1-2, with 10 nucleotides matching TRBD1. Trimming at V came to 7 bases and at J to 11 bases, leaving 10 bases not matched to a gene. There are 13 residues in the CDR3. Germline assignment: CDR1 MNHEY and CDR2 SVGAGI. The DNA of the CDR3 is TGTGCCAGCACCAGACCGGGACAGGGGCAATACACCTTC. It specifies CASTRPGQGQYTF.

This chain uses TRBV5-4 with TRBJ2-7, with D perhaps matching TRBD1 (6 bases). This CDR3 is 14 amino acids long. Germline V lookup: CDR1 SGHNT, CDR2 YYREEE (reference sequence). Deletions cut 0 bases from V and 1 base from J, with 8 bases between. The CDR3, as DNA: TGTGCCAGCAGCTTGGTGACAGGTTCCTACGAGCAGTACTTC. It encodes CASSLVTGSYEQYF. Combining the CDR3 with reference TRBV5-4 and TRBJ2-7 gives the whole variable domain ETGVTQSPTHLIKTRGQQVTLRCSSQSGHNTVSWYQQALGQGPQFIFQYYREEENGRGNFPPRFSGLQFPNYSSELNVNALELDDSALYLCASSLVTGSYEQYFGPGTRLTVT.

The rearrangement joins TRBV2 to TRBJ2-3; perhaps TRBD2 as D (7 bases). Germline-derived CDR1 and CDR2 are SNHLY and FYNNEI. CDR3 length equals 17 residues. Trimming removed 4 bases from V and 5 bases from J, with 22 bases in between. This CDR3 reads CASSAFRRGHRGDTQYF. The CDR3 DNA reads as TGTGCCAGCAGTGCATTCAGGCGGGGGCATCGGGGAGATACGCAGTATTTT.

V and J are TRBV7-8 and TRBJ2-1, with TRBD1 as a possible D gene (5 bases). CDR1 and CDR2 from the germline V gene are SGHVS and FQNEAQ. Trimming left V 3 bases short and J 0 bases short, with 9 bases between. This CDR3 is built from 15 residues. The CDR3 protein is CASSFTQGSYNEQFF. The CDR3 region has the DNA TGTGCCAGCAGCTTTACGCAGGGCTCCTACAATGAGCAGTTCTTC.

The V gene is TRBV19, the J gene TRBJ2-1; 8 bases fit TRBD2. The ends lost 3 bases at V and 7 bases at J; junction bases unmatched: 17. Germline-derived CDR1 and CDR2 are LNHDA and SQIVND (reference sequence). The CDR3 is 18 residues long. Here the CDR3 DNA reads TGTGCCAGTAGTATTTGGCTTGGGCTAGCGGGCGGAATTAATGAGCAGTTCTTC. This encodes CASSIWLGLAGGINEQFF.